The 14 T cell receptor beta chains in this list originate from one sample, sequenced in a study of response to subunit inactivated influenza vaccine. Each CDR3 protein gets one entry after TCRdb re-called the RT-PCR reads with MiXCR. The sample includes approximately 680,000 distinct CDR3 sequences, 15% to 19% of them seen just once. The material sequenced was PBMCs from blood, taken about 13 days after vaccination. Receptor source: a man aged 50 to 60 who received an inactivated influenza vaccine.

V is TRBV6-5 and J is TRBJ2-2; 8 bases align to TRBD2. Germline CDR1 MNHEY, CDR2 SVGAGI. J was trimmed by 2 bases and V by 3 bases; bases with no gene match: 8. The CDR3 runs to 17 residues. The CDR3 sequence is CASSYRRLATNTGELFF. CDR3 DNA: TGTGCCAGCAGTTATAGGAGACTAGCGACCAACACCGGGGAGCTGTTTTTT.

There are a few counts of this clonotype. The chain combines TRBV5-5 with TRBJ1-3; TRBD1 is a possible D gene (6 bases). This CDR3 is built from 14 residues. V dropped 0 bases and J dropped 2 bases, with 6 bases sitting between them. In germline, CDR1 is SGHKS, CDR2 YYEKEE (reference sequence). In DNA form, the CDR3 reads TGTGCCAGCAGCTTGGACAGGGCTGGAAACACCATATATTTT. Its protein product is CASSLDRAGNTIYF.

The V and J genes are TRBV3-1 and TRBJ2-7; tentative D call: TRBD2 (7 bases). The germline V gene encodes CDR1 LGHDT and CDR2 YNNKEL (reference sequence). The CDR3 sequence is 13 residues long. V dropped 10 bases and J dropped 0 bases, with 13 bases sitting between them. The CDR3 sequence is CATMGGPSYEQYF. DNA for the CDR3: TGTGCCACCATGGGGGGGCCCTCCTACGAGCAGTACTTC.

The rearrangement links TRBV20-1 to TRBJ2-5, with D hard to call. Looked up from germline, CDR1 is DFQATT and CDR2 is SNEGSKA (reference sequence). With 3 bases removed from V and 4 bases from J, the gap between germline ends came to 9 bases. The CDR3 consists of 12 residues. The CDR3 protein is CSASKSPETQYF. The CDR3 coding sequence is TGCAGTGCTAGCAAAAGCCCAGAGACCCAGTACTTC.

This sequence joins TRBV11-2 and TRBJ2-3, with 9 bases lining up with TRBD2. The trim removed 4 bases at V and 3 bases at J, leaving 14 bases unmatched. Germline-derived CDR1 and CDR2 are SGHAT and FQNNGV. The CDR3 sequence is 18 residues long. The DNA of the CDR3 is TGTGCCAGCAGCTCCGGTTGGGGAGCGGGGGGCTATACAGATACGCAGTATTTT. This gives the protein CASSSGWGAGGYTDTQYF. The full variable domain, rest sourced from reference TRBV11-2 and TRBJ2-3, is EAGVAQSPRYKIIEKRQSVAFWCNPISGHATLYWYQQILGQGPKLLIQFQNNGVVDDSQLPKDRFSAERLKGVDSTLKIQPAKLEDSAVYLCASSSGWGAGGYTDTQYFGPGTRLTVL.

This clonotype was observed a handful of times. V usage is TRBV29-1 and J usage is TRBJ2-7; D is perhaps TRBD1 (6 bases). Germline CDR1 and CDR2: SQVTM and ANQGSEA. Trimming took 7 bases from V and 5 from J, leaving 18 bases between them. The CDR3 spans 13 residues. The CDR3 loop is CSAEAMAGDEQYF. The DNA of the CDR3 is TGCAGCGCCGAAGCGATGGCAGGGGACGAGCAGTACTTC.

The sample holds a few counts of this clonotype. The rearrangement links TRBV4-2 to TRBJ2-1; D is unresolved. Per germline, CDR1 LGHNA and CDR2 YNFKEQ. Trimming pared 2 bases from V and 5 bases from J, leaving 7 bases between. The CDR3 covers 13 residues. DNA for the CDR3: TGTGCCAGCAGCCAATCGGTAGACAATGAGCAGTTCTTC. It translates to CASSQSVDNEQFF.

To note about this clonotype: This is likely a read error, given that the CDR3 carries no conserved phenylalanine or tryptophan at its end. V is TRBV7-8 and J is TRBJ2-1, with TRBD2 identical over 10 bases. V was pared by 3 bases and J by 10 bases, with 6 bases of the junction left unmatched. This CDR3 has 14 residues. Germline-derived CDR1 and CDR2 are SGHVS and FQNEAQ. The CDR3 bases are TGTGCCAGCAGCTTCTTTAGCGGGGGGACCGAGCAGTTCCTC. This encodes CASSFFSGGTEQFL.

The chain joins TRBV6-2 or TRBV6-3 to TRBJ2-1; D could derive from TRBD1 or TRBD2 (6 bases each). CDR1 and CDR2 (germline): MNHEY, SVGEGT. Trimming pared 7 bases from V and 10 bases from J, leaving 23 bases between. The CDR3 spans 15 residues. DNA for the CDR3: TGTGCCAGCATGGTGGGGGGCCTCCCGATTCGGGAGCAGTTCTTC. Encoded protein: CASMVGGLPIREQFF.

The sample holds a few counts of this clonotype. The V gene is TRBV5-1, the J gene TRBJ2-1, with D possibly matching TRBD1 (5 bases). CDR3 size: 14 residues. V lost 5 bases and J lost 5, with 14 bases in between. CDR1 SGHRS and CDR2 YFSETQ come from the germline V gene. The CDR3 DNA is TGCGCCAGCAGAGCTCAGGGTTTGGACAATGAGCAGTTCTTC. Encoded protein: CASRAQGLDNEQFF.

The chain combines TRBV4-3 with TRBJ2-3; D is unresolved. CDR1 LGHNA and CDR2 YSLEER come from the germline V gene. The V end lost 2 bases, the J end lost 5 bases, and 14 bases lay between the germline ends. The CDR3 has 15 amino acids. The CDR3 DNA is TGCGCCAGCAGCCAACAAAAAACATCAGGAGATACGCAGTATTTT. It translates to CASSQQKTSGDTQYF.

J is TRBJ2-3 and V is TRBV21-1. TRBV21-1 is reported as a pseudogene. CDR3 size: 17 residues. CDR3 nucleotides: TGTGCCAGCAGCAAATTAGGGTTCTCTCGGAGCACAGATACGCAGTATTTT. Translating it yields CASSKLGFSRSTDTQYF.

This clonotype was counted between two and nine times. The chain is built from TRBV5-1 and TRBJ2-2; 12 bases map to TRBD1. CDR3 length equals 18 residues. V dropped 1 base and J dropped 6; count of bases not matched to a gene: 10. Per the germline V gene, CDR1 is SGHRS and CDR2 is YFSETQ. CDR3 loop: CASSLSGQGAVSAGELFF. The CDR3, as DNA: TGCGCCAGCAGCTTGTCGGGACAGGGGGCTGTTTCGGCCGGGGAGCTGTTTTTT.

This rearrangement joins TRBV5-1 to TRBJ2-2, with 8 bases matching TRBD2. There are 15 residues in the CDR3. Trimming took 5 bases from V and 1 from J; bases not matched to a gene: 4. Germline CDR1 reads SGHRS; CDR2 reads YFSETQ. CDR3 nucleotide sequence: TGCGCCAGCAGGAGCGGGAGTCAGAACACCGGGGAGCTGTTTTTT. It codes for CASRSGSQNTGELFF.